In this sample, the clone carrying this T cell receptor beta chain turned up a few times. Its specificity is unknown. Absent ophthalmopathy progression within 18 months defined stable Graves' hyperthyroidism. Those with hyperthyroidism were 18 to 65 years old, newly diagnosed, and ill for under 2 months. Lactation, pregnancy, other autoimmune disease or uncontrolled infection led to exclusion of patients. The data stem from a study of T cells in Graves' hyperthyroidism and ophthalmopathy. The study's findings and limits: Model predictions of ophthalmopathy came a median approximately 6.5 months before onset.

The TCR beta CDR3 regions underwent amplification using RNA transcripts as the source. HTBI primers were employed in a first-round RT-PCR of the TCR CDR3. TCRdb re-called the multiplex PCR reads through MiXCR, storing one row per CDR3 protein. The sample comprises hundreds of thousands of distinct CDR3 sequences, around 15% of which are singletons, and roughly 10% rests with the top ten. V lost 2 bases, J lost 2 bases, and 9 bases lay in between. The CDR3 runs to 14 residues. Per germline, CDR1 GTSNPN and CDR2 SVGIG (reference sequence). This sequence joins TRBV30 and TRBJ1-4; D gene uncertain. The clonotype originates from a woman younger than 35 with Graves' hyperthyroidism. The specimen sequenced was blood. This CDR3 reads CAWSPPVTNEKLFF. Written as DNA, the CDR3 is TGTGCCTGGAGTCCGCCGGTTACTAATGAAAAACTGTTTTTT.